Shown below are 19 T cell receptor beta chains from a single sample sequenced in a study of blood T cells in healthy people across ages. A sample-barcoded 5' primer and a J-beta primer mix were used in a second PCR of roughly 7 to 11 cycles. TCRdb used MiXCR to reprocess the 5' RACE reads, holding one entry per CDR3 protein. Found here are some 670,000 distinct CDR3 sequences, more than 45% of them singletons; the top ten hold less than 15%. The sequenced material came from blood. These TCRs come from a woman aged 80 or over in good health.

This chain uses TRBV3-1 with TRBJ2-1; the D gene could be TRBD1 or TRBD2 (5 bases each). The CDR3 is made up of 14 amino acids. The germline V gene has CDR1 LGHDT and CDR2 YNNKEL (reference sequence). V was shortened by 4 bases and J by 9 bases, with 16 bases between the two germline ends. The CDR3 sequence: CASSLAPSGSEQFF. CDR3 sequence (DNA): TGTGCCAGCAGCCTTGCCCCCTCAGGGAGTGAGCAGTTCTTC.

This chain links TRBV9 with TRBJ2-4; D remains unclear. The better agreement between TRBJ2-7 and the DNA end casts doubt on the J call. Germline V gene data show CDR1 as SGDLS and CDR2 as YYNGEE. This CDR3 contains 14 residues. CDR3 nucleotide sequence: TGTGCCAGCAGCGCGGGCAGTACCTCCTACGAGCAGTACTTC. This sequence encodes CASSAGSTSYEQYF.

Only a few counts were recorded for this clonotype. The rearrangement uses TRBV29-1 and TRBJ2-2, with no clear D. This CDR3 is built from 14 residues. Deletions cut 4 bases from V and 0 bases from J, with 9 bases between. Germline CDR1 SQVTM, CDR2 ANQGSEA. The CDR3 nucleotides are TGCAGCGTTGTCCCGGACGCGAACACCGGGGAGCTGTTTTTT. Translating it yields CSVVPDANTGELFF.

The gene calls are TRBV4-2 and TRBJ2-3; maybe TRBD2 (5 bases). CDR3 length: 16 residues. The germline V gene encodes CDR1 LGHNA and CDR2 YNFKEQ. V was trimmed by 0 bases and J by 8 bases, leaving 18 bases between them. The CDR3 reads CASSQDPEGEEGTQYF. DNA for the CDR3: TGTGCCAGCAGCCAAGATCCAGAGGGAGAAGAGGGTACGCAGTATTTT.

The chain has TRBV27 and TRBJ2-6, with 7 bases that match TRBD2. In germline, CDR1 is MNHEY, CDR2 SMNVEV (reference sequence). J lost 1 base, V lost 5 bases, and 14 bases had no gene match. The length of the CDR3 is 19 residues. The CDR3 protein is CASSHPWGGSASGANVLTF. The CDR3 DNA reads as TGTGCCAGCAGTCATCCATGGGGGGGTTCAGCTTCTGGGGCCAACGTCCTGACTTTC. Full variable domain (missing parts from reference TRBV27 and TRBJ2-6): EAQVTQNPRYLITVTGKKLTVTCSQNMNHEYMSWYRQDPGLGLRQIYYSMNVEVTDKGDVPEGYKVSRKEKRNFPLILESPSPNQTSLYFCASSHPWGGSASGANVLTFGAGSRLTVL.

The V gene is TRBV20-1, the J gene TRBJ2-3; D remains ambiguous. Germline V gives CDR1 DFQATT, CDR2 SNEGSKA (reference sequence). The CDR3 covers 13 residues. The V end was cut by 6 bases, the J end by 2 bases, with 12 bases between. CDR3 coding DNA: TGCAGTGCCCCGGGCTGGAACACAGATACGCAGTATTTT. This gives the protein CSAPGWNTDTQYF.

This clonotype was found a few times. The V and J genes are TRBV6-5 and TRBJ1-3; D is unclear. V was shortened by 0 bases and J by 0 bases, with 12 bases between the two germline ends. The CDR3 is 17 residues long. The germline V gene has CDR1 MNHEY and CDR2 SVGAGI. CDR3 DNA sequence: TGTGCCAGCAGTTACTCGATCCTCCCGAACTCTGGAAACACCATATATTTT. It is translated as CASSYSILPNSGNTIYF.

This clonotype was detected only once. The CDR3 loop reads CASSEGTGTSYEQYF. In DNA form, the CDR3 reads TGTGCCAGCAGTGAAGGGACAGGGACGTCCTACGAGCAGTACTTC. This rearrangement joins TRBV25-1 to TRBJ2-7; 9 positions match TRBD1. Germline CDR1 and CDR2: MGHDK and SYGVNS. The CDR3 totals 15 residues. V shed 2 bases, J shed 1 base, and the junction held 3 bases outside the gene matches.

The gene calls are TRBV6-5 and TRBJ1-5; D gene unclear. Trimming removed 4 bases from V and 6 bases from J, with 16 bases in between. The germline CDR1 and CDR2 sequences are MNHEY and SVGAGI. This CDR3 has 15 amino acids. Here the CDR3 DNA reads TGTGCCAGCAGTTCCTATGACGGGTCAGGTCAGCCCCAGCATTTT. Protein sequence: CASSSYDGSGQPQHF.

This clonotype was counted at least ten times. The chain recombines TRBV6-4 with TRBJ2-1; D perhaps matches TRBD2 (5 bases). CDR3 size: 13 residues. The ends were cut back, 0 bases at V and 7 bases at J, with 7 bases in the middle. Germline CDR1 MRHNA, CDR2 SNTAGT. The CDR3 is CASSDSWENEQFF. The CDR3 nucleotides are TGTGCCAGCAGTGACTCTTGGGAGAATGAGCAGTTCTTC.

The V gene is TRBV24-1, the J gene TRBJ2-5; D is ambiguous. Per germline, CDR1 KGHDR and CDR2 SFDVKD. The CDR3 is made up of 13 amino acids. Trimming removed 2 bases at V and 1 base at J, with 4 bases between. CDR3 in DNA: TGTGCCACCAGTGATTGGTTCCAAGAGACCCAGTACTTC. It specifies CATSDWFQETQYF.

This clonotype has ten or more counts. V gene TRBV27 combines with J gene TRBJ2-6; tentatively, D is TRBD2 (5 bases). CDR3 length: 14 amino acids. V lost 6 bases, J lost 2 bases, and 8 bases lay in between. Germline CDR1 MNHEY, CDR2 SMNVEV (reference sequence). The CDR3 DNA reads TGTGCCAGCAGCTCGGAGGCTGGGGCCAACGTCCTGACTTTC. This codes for CASSSEAGANVLTF.

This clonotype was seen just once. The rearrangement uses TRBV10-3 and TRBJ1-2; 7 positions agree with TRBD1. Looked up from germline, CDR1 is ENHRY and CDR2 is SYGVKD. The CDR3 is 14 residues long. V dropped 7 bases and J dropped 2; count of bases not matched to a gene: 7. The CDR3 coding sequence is TGTGCCATCACCCCGGACAGGAACAACTATGGCTACACCTTC. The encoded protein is CAITPDRNNYGYTF.

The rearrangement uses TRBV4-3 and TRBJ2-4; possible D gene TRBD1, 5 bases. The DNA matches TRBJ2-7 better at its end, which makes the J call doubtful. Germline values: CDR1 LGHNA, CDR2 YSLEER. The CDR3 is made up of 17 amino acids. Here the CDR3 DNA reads TGCGCCAGCAGCCAAGACGGCAGGGAAGGGTTCCAGGACGAGCAGTACTTC. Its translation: CASSQDGREGFQDEQYF.

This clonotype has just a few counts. CDR3 amino acids: CSAVVGIYNEQFF. The DNA for the CDR3 is TGCAGTGCTGTTGTGGGCATTTACAATGAGCAGTTCTTC. The chain couples TRBV20-1 to TRBJ2-1; D call uncertain. The length of the CDR3 is 13 residues. Germline assignment: CDR1 DFQATT and CDR2 SNEGSKA (reference sequence). V lost 5 bases and J lost 4, with 12 bases in between.

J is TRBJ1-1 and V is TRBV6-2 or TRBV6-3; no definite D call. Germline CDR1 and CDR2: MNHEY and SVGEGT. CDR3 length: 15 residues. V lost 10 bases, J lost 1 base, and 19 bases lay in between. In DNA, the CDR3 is TGTGCCACCCATTACCGACGGCAGCCGAACACTGAAGCTTTCTTT. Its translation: CATHYRRQPNTEAFF.

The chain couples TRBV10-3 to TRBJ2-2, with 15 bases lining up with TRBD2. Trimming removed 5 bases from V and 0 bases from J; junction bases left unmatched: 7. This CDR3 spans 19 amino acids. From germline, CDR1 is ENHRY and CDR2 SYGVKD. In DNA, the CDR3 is TGTGCCATCAGTCGTCTGGGACTAGCGGGGGGTTCGAACACCGGGGAGCTGTTTTTT. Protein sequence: CAISRLGLAGGSNTGELFF.

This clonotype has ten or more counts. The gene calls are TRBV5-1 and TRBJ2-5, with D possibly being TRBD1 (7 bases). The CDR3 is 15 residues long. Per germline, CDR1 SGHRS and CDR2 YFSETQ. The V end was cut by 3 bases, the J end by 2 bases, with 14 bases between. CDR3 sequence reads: CASSSTGRPQETQYF. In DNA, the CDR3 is TGCGCCAGCAGCTCGACAGGGAGGCCTCAAGAGACCCAGTACTTC. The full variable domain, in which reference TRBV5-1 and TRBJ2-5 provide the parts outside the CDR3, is KAGVTQTPRYLIKTRGQQVTLSCSPISGHRSVSWYQQTPGQGLQFLFEYFSETQRNKGNFPGRFSGRQFSNSRSEMNVSTLELGDSALYLCASSSTGRPQETQYFGPGTRLLVL.

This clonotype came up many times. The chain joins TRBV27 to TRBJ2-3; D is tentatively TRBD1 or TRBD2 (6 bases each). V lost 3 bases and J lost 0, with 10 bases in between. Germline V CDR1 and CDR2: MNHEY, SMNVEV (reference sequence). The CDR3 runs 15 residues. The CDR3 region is CASSLGGQSTDTQYF. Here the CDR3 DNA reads TGTGCCAGCAGTTTGGGAGGACAGAGCACAGATACGCAGTATTTT.